The source of this T cell receptor beta chain is a study of response to subunit inactivated influenza vaccine. Study-wide results and limits: Only a handful of new T cells, the authors suggested, are recruited with each seasonal influenza vaccination.

The trim removed 0 bases at V and 0 bases at J, leaving 6 bases unmatched. The CDR3 spans 17 residues. Germline CDR1 is SGHAT and CDR2 is FQNNGV. TCRdb re-analysed the RT-PCR reads in MiXCR, keeping a single row per CDR3 protein. The table has 450,000 to 600,000 distinct CDR3 sequences, approximately 7.7% seen once. This clonotype has more than one count but fewer than ten. The target antigen is unknown. The receptor was derived from a man in his fifties or sixties who received an inactivated influenza vaccine. V gene TRBV11-2 combines with J gene TRBJ2-3, with 7 bases fitting TRBD2. The sequences come from PBMCs from blood, collected less than 30 months after vaccination. The chain's CDR3 is CASSLEGYGGSTDTQYF. The CDR3 region has the DNA TGTGCCAGCAGCTTAGAGGGGTACGGGGGGAGCACAGATACGCAGTATTTT.